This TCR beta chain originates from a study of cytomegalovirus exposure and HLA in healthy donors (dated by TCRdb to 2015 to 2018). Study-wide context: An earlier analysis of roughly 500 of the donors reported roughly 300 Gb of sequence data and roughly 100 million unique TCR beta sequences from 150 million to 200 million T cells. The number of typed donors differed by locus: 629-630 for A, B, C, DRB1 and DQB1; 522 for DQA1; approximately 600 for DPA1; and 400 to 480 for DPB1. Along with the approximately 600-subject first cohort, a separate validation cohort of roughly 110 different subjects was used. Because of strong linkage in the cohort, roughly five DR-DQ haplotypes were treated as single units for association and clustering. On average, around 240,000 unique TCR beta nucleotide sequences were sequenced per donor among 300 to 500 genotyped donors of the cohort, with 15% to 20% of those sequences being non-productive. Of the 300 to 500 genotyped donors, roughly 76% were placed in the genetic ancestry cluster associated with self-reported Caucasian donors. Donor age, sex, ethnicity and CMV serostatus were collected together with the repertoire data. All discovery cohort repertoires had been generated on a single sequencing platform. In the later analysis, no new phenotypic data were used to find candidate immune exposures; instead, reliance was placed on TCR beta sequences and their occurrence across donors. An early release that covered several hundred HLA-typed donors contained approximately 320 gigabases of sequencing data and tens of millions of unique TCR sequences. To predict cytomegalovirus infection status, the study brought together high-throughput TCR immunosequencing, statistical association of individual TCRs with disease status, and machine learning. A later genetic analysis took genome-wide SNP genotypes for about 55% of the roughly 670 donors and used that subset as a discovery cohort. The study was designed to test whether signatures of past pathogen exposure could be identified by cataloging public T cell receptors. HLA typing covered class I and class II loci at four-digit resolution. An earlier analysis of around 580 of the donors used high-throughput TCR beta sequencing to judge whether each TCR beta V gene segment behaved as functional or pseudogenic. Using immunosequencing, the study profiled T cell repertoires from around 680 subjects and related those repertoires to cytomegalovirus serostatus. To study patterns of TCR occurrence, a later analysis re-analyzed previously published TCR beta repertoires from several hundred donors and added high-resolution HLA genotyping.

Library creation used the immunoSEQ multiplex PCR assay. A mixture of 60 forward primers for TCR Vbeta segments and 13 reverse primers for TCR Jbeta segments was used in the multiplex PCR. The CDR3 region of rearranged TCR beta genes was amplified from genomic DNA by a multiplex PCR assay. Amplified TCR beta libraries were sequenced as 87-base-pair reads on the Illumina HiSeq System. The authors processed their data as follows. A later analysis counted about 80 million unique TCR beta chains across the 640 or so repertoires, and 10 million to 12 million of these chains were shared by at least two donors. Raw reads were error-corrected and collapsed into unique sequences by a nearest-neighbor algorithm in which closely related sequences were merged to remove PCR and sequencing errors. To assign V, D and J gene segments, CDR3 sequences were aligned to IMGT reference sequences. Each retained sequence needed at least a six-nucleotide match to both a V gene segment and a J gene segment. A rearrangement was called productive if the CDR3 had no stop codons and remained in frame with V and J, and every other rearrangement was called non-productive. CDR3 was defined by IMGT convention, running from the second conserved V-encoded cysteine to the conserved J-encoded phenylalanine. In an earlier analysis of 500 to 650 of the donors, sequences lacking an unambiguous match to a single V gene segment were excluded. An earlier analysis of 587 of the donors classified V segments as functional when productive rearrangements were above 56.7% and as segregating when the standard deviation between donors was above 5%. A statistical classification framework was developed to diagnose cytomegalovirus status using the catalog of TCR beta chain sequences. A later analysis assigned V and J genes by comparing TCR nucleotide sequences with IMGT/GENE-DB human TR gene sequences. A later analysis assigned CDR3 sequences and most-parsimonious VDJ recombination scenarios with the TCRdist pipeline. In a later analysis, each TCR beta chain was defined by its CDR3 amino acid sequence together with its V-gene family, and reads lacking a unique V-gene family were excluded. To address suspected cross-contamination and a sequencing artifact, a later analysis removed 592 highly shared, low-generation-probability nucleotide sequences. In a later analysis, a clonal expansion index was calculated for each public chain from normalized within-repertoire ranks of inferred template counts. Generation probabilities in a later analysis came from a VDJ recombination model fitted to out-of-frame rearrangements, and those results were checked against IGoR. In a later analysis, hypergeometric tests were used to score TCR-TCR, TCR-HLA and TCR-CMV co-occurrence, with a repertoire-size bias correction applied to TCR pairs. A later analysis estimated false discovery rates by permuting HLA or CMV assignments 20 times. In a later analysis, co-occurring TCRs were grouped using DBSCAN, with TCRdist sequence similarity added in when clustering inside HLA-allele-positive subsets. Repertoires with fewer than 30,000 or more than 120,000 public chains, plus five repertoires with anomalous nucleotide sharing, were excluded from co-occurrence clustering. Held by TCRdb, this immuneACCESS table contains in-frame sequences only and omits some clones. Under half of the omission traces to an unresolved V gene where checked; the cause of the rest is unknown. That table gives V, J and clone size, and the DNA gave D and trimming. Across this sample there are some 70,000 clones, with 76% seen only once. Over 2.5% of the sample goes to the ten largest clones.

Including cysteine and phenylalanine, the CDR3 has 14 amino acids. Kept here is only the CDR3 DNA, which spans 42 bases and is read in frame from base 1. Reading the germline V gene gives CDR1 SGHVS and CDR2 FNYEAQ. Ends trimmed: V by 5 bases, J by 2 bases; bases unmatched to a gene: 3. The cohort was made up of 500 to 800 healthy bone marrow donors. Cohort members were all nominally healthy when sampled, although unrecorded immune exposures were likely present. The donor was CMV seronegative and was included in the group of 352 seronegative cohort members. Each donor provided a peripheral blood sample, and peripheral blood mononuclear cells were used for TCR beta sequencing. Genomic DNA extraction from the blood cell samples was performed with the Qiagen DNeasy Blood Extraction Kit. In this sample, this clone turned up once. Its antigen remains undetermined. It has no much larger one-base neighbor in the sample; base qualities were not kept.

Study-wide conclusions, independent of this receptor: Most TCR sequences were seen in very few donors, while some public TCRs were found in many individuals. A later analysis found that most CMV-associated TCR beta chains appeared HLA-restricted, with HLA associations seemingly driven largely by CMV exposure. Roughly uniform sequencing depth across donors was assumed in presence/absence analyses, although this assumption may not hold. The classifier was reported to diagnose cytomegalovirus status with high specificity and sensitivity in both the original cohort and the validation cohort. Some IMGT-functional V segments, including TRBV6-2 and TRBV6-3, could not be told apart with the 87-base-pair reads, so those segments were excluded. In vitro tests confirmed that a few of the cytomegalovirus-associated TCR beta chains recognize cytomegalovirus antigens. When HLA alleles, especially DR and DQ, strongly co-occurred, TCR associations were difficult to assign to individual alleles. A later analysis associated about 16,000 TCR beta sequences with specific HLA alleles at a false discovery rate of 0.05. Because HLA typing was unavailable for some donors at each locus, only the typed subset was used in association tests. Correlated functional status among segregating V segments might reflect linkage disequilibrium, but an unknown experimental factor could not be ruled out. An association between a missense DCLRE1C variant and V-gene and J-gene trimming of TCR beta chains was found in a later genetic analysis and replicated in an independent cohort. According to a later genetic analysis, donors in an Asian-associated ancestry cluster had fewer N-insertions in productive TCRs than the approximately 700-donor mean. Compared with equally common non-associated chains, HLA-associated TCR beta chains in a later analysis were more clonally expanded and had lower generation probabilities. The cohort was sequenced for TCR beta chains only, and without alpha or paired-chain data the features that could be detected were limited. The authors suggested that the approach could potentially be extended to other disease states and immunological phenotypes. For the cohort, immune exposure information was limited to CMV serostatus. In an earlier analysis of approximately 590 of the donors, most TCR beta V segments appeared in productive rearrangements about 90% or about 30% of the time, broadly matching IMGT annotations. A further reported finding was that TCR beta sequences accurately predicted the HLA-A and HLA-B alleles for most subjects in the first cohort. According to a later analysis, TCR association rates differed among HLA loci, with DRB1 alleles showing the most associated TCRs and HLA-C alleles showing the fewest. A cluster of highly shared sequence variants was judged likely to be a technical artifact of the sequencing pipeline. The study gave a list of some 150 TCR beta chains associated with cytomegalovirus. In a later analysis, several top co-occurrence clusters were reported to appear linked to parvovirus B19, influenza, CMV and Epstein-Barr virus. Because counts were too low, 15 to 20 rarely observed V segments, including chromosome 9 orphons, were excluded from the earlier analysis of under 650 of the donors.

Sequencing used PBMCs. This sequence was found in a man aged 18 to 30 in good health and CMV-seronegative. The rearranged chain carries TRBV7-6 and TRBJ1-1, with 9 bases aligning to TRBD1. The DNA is TGTGCCAGCAGCCCGGGACAGGGAAACACTGAAGCTTTCTTT. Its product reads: CASSPGQGNTEAFF. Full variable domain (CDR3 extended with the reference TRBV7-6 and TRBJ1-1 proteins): GAGVSQSPRYKVTKRGQDVALRCDPISGHVSLYWYRQALGQGPEFLTYFNYEAQQDKSGLPNDRFSAERPEGSISTLTIQRTEQRDSAMYRCASSPGQGNTEAFFGQGTRLTVV.